The sample holds a few counts of the clone carrying this TCR beta chain. MiXCR was run by TCRdb on the RT-PCR reads, yielding one entry per CDR3 protein. Here the sample spans over 350,000 distinct CDR3 sequences, 16% being singletons. This sample stems from a study of patients and donors after allogeneic stem cell transplantation. The CDR3 spans 12 residues. V was clipped by 0 bases and J by 7 bases, with 6 bases between them. Germline V gives CDR1 MGHRA, CDR2 YSYEKL. This chain joins TRBV4-1 and TRBJ1-1, with D hard to call. Sequencing was done on a sample of blood, either unsorted or a sorted T cell fraction (not recorded which). The clonotype comes from a human donor who was either an allogeneic HSCT recipient or a stem cell or donor lymphocyte infusion donor (not recorded which). It is not recorded whose cells these are; they may come from a transplant donor. The CDR3 reads CASSQDTVEAFF. The CDR3 coding sequence is TGCGCCAGCAGCCAAGATACGGTTGAAGCTTTCTTT.